The clone carrying this TCR beta chain was observed at least ten times. What it binds is unknown. TCR beta libraries were built with iRepertoire HTBI primers and Arm-PCR of CDR3 regions. Study processing details: Detected in the samples were just over 60 TRBV and about 15 TRBJ segments. Each CDR3 protein is one row after TCRdb ran MiXCR on the multiplex PCR reads. The V and J calls were determined by TCRdb, not by the authors. Altogether hundreds of thousands of distinct CDR3 sequences are present, 15% to 20% being singletons, with the ten largest covering about two fifths. This sample is drawn from a study of regulatory T cells in long-lasting Graves disease. Turning to the study itself: Those Graves' patients who were newly diagnosed had been on antithyroid drugs under 3 months. Findings of the study overall: Preferential use of TRBV28, TRBJ1-2 and TRBJ2-5 was seen in persistent disease.

CDR1 is SGDLS and CDR2 is YYNGEE in the germline V gene. The CDR3 extends over 14 amino acids. V was shortened by 4 bases and J by 8 bases, with 15 bases between the two germline ends. The time point here: newly diagnosed GD, antithyroid drugs for less than 3 months. Scientists built the TCR library using RNA that was extracted from PBMCs. EDTA tubes collected roughly 10 milliliters of peripheral blood. The sample here was peripheral blood mononuclear cells (PBMCs), taken at new diagnosis, from a patient treated with antithyroid drugs. This clonotype was sampled from a female donor with Graves disease. This chain links TRBV9 with TRBJ1-4; D unresolved. In nucleotides, the CDR3 is TGTGCCAGCAGCTATGAACCGGTGCGGGAAAAACTGTTTTTT. It specifies CASSYEPVREKLFF.